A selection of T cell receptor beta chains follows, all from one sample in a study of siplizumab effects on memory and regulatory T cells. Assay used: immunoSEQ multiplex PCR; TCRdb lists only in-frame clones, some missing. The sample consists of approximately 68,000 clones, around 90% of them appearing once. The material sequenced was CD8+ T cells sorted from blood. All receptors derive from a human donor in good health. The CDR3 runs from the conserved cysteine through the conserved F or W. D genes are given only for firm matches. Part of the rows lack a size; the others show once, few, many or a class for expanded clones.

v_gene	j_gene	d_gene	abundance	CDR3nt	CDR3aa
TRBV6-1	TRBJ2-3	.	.	TGTGCCAGCAGTGAAACAGGTACAGATACGCAGTATTTT	CASSETGTDTQYF
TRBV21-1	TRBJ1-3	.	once	TGTGCCAGCAGCAAAGTCAATAGGGGACAGGTCCCCTTCTCTGGAAACACCATATATTTT	CASSKVNRGQVPFSGNTIYF
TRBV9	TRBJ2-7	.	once	TGTGCCAGCAGCGTCTTGGACAACCCGTCCAACGAGCAGTACTTC	CASSVLDNPSNEQYF
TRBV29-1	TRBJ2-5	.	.	TGCAGCGTTGAAGGACAGTACCACCAAGAGACCCAGTACTTC	CSVEGQYHQETQYF
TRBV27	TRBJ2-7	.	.	TGTGCCAGCAGTTTTGCAGTCGGCTACGAGCAGTACTTC	CASSFAVGYEQYF
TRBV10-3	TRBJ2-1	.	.	TGTGCCATCAGTGAGTCGATCGCGGGCTCCTACAATGAGCAGTTCTTC	CAISESIAGSYNEQFF
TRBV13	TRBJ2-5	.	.	TGTGCCAGCAGCTTAGTATCCGGGGAGACCCAGTACTTC	CASSLVSGETQYF
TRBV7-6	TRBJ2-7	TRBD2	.	TGTGCCAGCAGCTCAGAATTAAGGACTAGCGGGGGCTCATACGAGCAGTACTTC	CASSSELRTSGGSYEQYF
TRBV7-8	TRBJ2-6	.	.	TGTGCCAGCAGCTTATACCCCAGGGAGCAGGTTACCAACGTCCTGACTTTC	CASSLYPREQVTNVLTF
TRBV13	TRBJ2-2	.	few	TGTGCCAGCAGCTTAGAAGGCAGGGTGGACGGGGAGCTGTTTTTT	CASSLEGRVDGELFF
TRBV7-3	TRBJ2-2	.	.	TGTGCCAGCAGCTTAGGGATTGGCGGGGAGCTGTTTTTT	CASSLGIGGELFF
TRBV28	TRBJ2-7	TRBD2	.	TGTGCCAGCAGAGAGGGACTATCGAGCTCCTACGAGCAGTACTTC	CASREGLSSSYEQYF
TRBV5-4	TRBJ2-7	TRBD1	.	TGTGCCGGGCAGGGGGAGATTTACGAGCAGTACTTC	CAGQGEIYEQYF
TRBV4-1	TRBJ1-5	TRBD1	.	TGCGCCAGCAGCCAAGAGCCAGGGACAGGGGGGGGAGATCAGCCCCAGCATTTT	CASSQEPGTGGGDQPQHF
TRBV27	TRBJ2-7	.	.	TGTGCCAGCAGTTCCACCGGAATGACAGCCACCTACGAGCAGTACTTC	CASSSTGMTATYEQYF
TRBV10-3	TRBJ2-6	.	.	TGTGCCATCAGTGAGGCAGGGGTGCTAACTGGGGCCAACGTCCTGACTTTC	CAISEAGVLTGANVLTF
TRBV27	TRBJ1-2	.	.	TGTGCCAGCAGCCCTTCCGGGAACTATGGCTACACCTTC	CASSPSGNYGYTF
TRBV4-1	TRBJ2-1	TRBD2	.	TGCGCCAGCAGCCAAGATCTTGGCGGGGGGGGGTGGCAGTTCTTC	CASSQDLGGGGWQFF
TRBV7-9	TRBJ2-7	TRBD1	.	TGTGCCAGCAGCTTCCCCGGGACAGACTCCTACGAGCAGTACTTC	CASSFPGTDSYEQYF
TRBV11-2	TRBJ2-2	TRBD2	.	TGTGCCAGCAGACTAGCGGGAGATATGGAGCTGTTTTTT	CASRLAGDMELFF
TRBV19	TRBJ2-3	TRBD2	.	TGTGCCAGTAGTACCGGGACTAGGGGGGAGAATACGCAGTATTTT	CASSTGTRGENTQYF
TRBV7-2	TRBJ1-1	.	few	TGTGCCAGCAGCTTAGCTGCAGTGAACACTGAAGCTTTCTTT	CASSLAAVNTEAFF
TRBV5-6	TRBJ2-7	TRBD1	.	TGTGCCAGCAGCTATCTCTACCGGGGACAGGGGGCCTACGAGCAGTACTTC	CASSYLYRGQGAYEQYF
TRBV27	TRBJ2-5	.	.	TGTGCCAGCAGTCCCCAGACAGTCAAAGAACGCGAGGAGACCCAGTACTTC	CASSPQTVKEREETQYF
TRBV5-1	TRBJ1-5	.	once	TGCGCCAGCAGCTTAATTGTGCAGGGCAATCAGCCCCAGCATTTT	CASSLIVQGNQPQHF
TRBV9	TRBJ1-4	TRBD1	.	TGTGCCAGCAGCGCGGCACCGGGACAGGAAAAACTGTTTTTT	CASSAAPGQEKLFF
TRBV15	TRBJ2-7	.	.	TGTGCCACCAGCACAGCACCCCCTACTAAAGGAGGCAACTACGAGCAGTACTTC	CATSTAPPTKGGNYEQYF
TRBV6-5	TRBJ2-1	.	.	TGTGCCAGCAGTTCGGCAGGGAACTACAATGAGCAGTTCTTC	CASSSAGNYNEQFF
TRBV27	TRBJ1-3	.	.	TGTGCCAGCAGTCCCACCGGGACCCGAAGATTTTCCTCTGGAAACACCATATATTTT	CASSPTGTRRFSSGNTIYF
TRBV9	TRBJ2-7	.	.	TGTGCCAGCAGCGAACAGGGTTTCTCCTACGAGCAGTACTTC	CASSEQGFSYEQYF
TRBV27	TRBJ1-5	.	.	TGTGCCAGCAGTTTTTCAAGTTATCAGCCCCAGCATTTT	CASSFSSYQPQHF
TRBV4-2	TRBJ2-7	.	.	TGTGCCAGCAGCCCGGACCTGGACTACGAGCAGTACTTC	CASSPDLDYEQYF
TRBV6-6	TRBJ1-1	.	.	TGTGCCAGCAGTTATGTCATGAACACTGAAGCTTTCTTT	CASSYVMNTEAFF
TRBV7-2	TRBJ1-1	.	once	TGTGCCAGCAGCGGGGGCGGTTCGGGCACTGAAGCTTTCTTT	CASSGGGSGTEAFF
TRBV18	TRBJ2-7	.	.	TGTGCCAGCTCACTCCCAACGGGCTCTTCGCACTACGAGCAGTACTTC	CASSLPTGSSHYEQYF
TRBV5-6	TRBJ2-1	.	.	TGTGCCAGCAGCTTAGGCGGCGGTACTAGGGGTTACAATGAGCAGTTCTTC	CASSLGGGTRGYNEQFF
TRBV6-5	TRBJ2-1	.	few	TGTGCCAGCAGTTACTCATCGGGGGAAATCTACAATGAGCAGTTCTTC	CASSYSSGEIYNEQFF
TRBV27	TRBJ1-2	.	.	TGTGCCAGCAGTCAGACAGGCTATGGCTACACCTTC	CASSQTGYGYTF
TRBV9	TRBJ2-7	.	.	TGTGCCAGCAGCTGGGACTCCGCCTACGAGCAGTACTTC	CASSWDSAYEQYF
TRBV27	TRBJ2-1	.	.	TGTGCCAGCAGTTTAGGGCTACACCTCAATGAGCAGTTCTTC	CASSLGLHLNEQFF
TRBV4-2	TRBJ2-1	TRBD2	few	TGTGCCAGCAGCCCGGGACTAGCGGGAGATCTAGATGAGCAGTTCTTC	CASSPGLAGDLDEQFF
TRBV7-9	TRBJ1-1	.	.	TGTGCCAGCAGCTTAGGGTTGGGCACTGAAGCTTTCTTT	CASSLGLGTEAFF
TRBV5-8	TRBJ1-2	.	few	TGTGCCAGCAGCTTAACAGGGCCCTATGGCTACACCTTC	CASSLTGPYGYTF
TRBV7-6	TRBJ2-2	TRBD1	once	TGTGCCAGCAGCTTGGGACAGGGGGCTGTCTGGTCCGGGGAGCTGTTTTTT	CASSLGQGAVWSGELFF
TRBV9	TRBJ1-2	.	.	TGTGCCAGCAGCGGGGGTTCTTGGAGGGGTGGCTACACCTTC	CASSGGSWRGGYTF
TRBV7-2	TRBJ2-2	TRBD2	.	TGTGCCAGCAGCTCGACAGGGGGACTAGCGGCGAACACCGGGGAGCTGTTTTTT	CASSSTGGLAANTGELFF
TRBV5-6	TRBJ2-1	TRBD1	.	TGTGCCAGCAGCTTGGGACAGGGTGGTAATGAGCAGTTCTTC	CASSLGQGGNEQFF
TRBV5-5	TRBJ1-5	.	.	TGTGCCAGCAGCTTGGAGGGGCAGTATAGCAATCAGCCCCAGCATTTT	CASSLEGQYSNQPQHF
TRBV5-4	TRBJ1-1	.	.	TGTGCCAGCAGCCCAGTAGGGGACACTGAAGCTTTCTTT	CASSPVGDTEAFF